These 9 T cell receptor beta chains were sequenced from one sample in a study of beta chain features in type 1 diabetes. Their target antigens are unknown. Study results and caveats: When Type 1 diabetes patients were examined, their TCRB CDR3s proved moderately but significantly shorter in all four CD4+ subsets.

The investigators reverse transcribed all of the isolated RNA, so they sequenced expressed TCRB transcripts. TCRdb's table, derived via immunoSEQ multiplex PCR, lists solely in-frame clones and lacks some. The sample consists of around 250,000 clones, 20% to 25% of them appearing once. Sequences were obtained from naive CD4+ T cells from blood. These receptors came from a woman in her twenties or thirties with type 1 diabetes.

This clone was seen a handful of times. V and J are TRBV4-2 and TRBJ1-5; 10 bases fit TRBD1. In germline, CDR1 is LGHNA, CDR2 YNFKEQ. V was clipped by 3 bases and J by 5 bases; unmatched bases: 1. The CDR3 has 14 residues. This CDR3 reads CASSHGQGDQPQHF. CDR3 nucleotides: TGTGCCAGCAGCCATGGACAGGGGGATCAGCCCCAGCATTTT.

This clone was observed a handful of times. V usage is TRBV14 and J usage is TRBJ1-1, with no clear D. Trimming shortened V by 8 bases and J by 5 bases, and 15 bases separated the two germline ends. This CDR3 spans 13 amino acids. Germline V gene data show CDR1 as SGHDN and CDR2 as FVKESK. CDR3 DNA: TGTGCCAGCGCTTTAGCAGGAGGGACTGAAGCTTTCTTT. Protein sequence: CASALAGGTEAFF.

The rearrangement joins TRBV21-1 to TRBJ1-2; the table assigns TRBD1, which was not confirmed against the DNA. TRBV21-1 is described as a pseudogene. The CDR3 has 10 residues. In DNA form, the CDR3 reads TGTGCCAGCAGGGCCTATGGCTACACCTTC. Protein: CASRAYGYTF.

The J gene is TRBJ2-7, the V gene TRBV2; D remains ambiguous. Trimming removed 5 bases at V and 0 bases at J, with 5 bases between. In germline, CDR1 is SNHLY, CDR2 FYNNEI. This CDR3 has 12 residues. This chain's CDR3 is CASSFSSYEQYF. The CDR3 coding sequence is TGTGCCAGCAGTTTTAGCTCCTACGAGCAGTACTTC. The complete variable domain, with remaining parts taken from reference TRBV2 and TRBJ2-7, reads EPEVTQTPSHQVTQMGQEVILRCVPISNHLYFYWYRQILGQKVEFLVSFYNNEISEKSEIFDDQFSVERPDGSNFTLKIRSTKLEDSAMYFCASSFSSYEQYFGPGTRLTVT.

This chain uses TRBV29-1 with TRBJ2-4; the match to TRBD1 covers 10 bases. CDR1 is SQVTM, CDR2 ANQGSEA, per germline. J lost 14 bases, V lost 7 bases, and 8 bases had no gene match. There are 11 residues in the CDR3. CDR3 protein: CSGRGQGLEYF. In DNA, the CDR3 is TGCAGCGGAAGGGGACAGGGGCTCGAGTACTTC.

The genes are TRBV30 and TRBJ1-5; D may be TRBD1 (6 bases). The V gene lost 2 bases and the J gene lost 7 bases, with 15 bases spanning the gap. The CDR3 runs to 14 residues. Germline CDR1 reads GTSNPN; CDR2 reads SVGIG (reference sequence). For the CDR3, the DNA is TGTGCCTGGAGTAGAACAGGGTCCCCCCAGCCCCAGCATTTT. This encodes CAWSRTGSPQPQHF.

The chain is built from TRBV19 and TRBJ2-5; possibly TRBD2 for D (5 bases). Germline CDR1 reads LNHDA; CDR2 reads SQIVND (reference sequence). The germline V and J ends were trimmed by 3 bases and 2 bases, with 10 bases remaining between them. This CDR3 region has 14 residues. The CDR3 coding sequence is TGTGCCAGTAGTATGGGCGGAGGACAAGAGACCCAGTACTTC. It specifies CASSMGGGQETQYF.

CDR3 nucleotide sequence: TGTGCCACCAGCAGAGCCGGGCTAGCGGACTACGAGCAGTACTTC. Translation gives CATSRAGLADYEQYF. The chain links TRBV15 to TRBJ2-7; TRBD2 aligns across 7 bases. V was clipped by 1 base and J by 3 bases; unmatched bases: 6. The CDR3 is 15 amino acids. Germline CDR1 and CDR2: LNHNV and YYDKDF (reference sequence). Together with reference TRBV15 and TRBJ2-7, the CDR3 gives the full variable domain: DAMVIQNPRYQVTQFGKPVTLSCSQTLNHNVMYWYQQKSSQAPKLLFHYYDKDFNNEADTPDNFQSRRPNTSFCFLDIRSPGLGDTAMYLCATSRAGLADYEQYFGPGTRLTVT.

This chain uses TRBV27 with TRBJ2-2, with 9 bases matching TRBD1. Germline CDR1 is MNHEY and CDR2 is SMNVEV (reference sequence). The CDR3 sequence is 15 residues long. After removal of 5 bases from V and 1 base from J, the junction contained 2 bases not matched to a gene. The DNA of the CDR3 is TGTGCCAGCAGTACGGGACAGGGGAACACCGGGGAGCTGTTTTTT. Translating gives CASSTGQGNTGELFF.